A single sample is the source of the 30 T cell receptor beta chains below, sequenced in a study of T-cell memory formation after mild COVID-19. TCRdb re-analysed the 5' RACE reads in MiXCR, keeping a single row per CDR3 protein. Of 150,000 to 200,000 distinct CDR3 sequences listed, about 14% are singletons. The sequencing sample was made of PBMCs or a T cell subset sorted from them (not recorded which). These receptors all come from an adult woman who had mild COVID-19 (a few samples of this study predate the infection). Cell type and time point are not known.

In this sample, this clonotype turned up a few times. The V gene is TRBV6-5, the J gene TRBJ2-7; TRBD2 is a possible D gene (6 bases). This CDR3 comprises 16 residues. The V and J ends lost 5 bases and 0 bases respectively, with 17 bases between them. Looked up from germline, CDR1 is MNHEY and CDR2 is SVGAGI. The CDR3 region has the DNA TGTGCCAGCAGTCCCTTTGGTAGCGGAGCCTCCTACGAGCAGTACTTC. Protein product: CASSPFGSGASYEQYF.

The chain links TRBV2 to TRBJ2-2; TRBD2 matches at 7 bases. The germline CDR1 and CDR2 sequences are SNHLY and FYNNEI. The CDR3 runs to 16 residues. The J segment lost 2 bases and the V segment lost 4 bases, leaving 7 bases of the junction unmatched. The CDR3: CASSVGLAVNTGELFF. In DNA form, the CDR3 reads TGTGCCAGCAGTGTTGGGCTAGCGGTCAACACCGGGGAGCTGTTTTTT.

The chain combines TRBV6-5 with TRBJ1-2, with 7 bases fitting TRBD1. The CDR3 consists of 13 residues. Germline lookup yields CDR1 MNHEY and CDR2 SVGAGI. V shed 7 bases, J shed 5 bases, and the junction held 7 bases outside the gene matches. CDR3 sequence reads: CASTPGQTYGYTF. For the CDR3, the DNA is TGTGCCAGCACCCCGGGACAGACTTATGGCTACACCTTC.

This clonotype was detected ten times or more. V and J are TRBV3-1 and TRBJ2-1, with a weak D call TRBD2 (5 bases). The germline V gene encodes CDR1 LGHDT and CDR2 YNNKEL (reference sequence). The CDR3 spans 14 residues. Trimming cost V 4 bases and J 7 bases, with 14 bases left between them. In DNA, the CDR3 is TGTGCCAGCAGCCCCGGACTGTTATTGAATGAGCAGTTCTTC. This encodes CASSPGLLLNEQFF.

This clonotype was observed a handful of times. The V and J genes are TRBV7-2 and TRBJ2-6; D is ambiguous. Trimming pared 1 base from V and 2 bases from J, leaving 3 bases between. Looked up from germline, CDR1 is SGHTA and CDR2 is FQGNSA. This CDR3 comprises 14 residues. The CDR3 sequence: CASSLGPGANVLTF. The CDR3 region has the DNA TGTGCCAGCAGCTTAGGGCCTGGGGCCAACGTCCTGACTTTC.

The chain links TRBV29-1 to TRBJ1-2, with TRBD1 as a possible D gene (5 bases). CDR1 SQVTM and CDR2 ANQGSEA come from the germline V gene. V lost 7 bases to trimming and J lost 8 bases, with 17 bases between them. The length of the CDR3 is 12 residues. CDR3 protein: CSGDLRGRGYTF. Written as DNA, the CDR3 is TGCAGCGGCGATCTGAGGGGTCGCGGCTACACCTTC.

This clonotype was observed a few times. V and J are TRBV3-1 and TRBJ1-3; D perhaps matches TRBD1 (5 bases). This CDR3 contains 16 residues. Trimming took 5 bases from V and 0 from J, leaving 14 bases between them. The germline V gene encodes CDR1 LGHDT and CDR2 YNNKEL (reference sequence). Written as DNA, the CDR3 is TGTGCCAGCAGCTTGGGAGACAGAGCCTCTGGAAACACCATATATTTT. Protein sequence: CASSLGDRASGNTIYF. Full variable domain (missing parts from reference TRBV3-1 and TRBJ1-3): DTAVSQTPKYLVTQMGNDKSIKCEQNLGHDTMYWYKQDSKKFLKIMFSYNNKELIINETVPNRFSPKSPDKAHLNLHINSLELGDSAVYFCASSLGDRASGNTIYFGEGSWLTVV.

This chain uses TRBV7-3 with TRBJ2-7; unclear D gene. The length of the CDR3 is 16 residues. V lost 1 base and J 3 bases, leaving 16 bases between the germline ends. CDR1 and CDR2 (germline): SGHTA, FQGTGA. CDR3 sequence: CASSLSGHNPLYEQYF. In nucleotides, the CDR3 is TGTGCCAGCAGCTTAAGTGGCCACAATCCCCTCTACGAGCAGTACTTC.

This CDR3 reads CASSFSTYNEQFF. In nucleotides, the CDR3 is TGTGCCAGCAGCTTCTCTACCTACAATGAGCAGTTCTTC. The gene calls are TRBV7-2 and TRBJ2-1; D ambiguous. The CDR3 length is 13 residues. Germline values: CDR1 SGHTA, CDR2 FQGNSA. Trimming left V 3 bases short and J 2 bases short, with 5 bases between.

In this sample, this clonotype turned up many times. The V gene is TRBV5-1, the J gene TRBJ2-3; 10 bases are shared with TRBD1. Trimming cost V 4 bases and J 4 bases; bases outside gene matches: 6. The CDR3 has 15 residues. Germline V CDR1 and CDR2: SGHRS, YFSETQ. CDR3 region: CASSLAGTGADTQYF. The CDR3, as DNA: TGCGCCAGCAGCCTTGCCGGGACAGGGGCAGATACGCAGTATTTT.

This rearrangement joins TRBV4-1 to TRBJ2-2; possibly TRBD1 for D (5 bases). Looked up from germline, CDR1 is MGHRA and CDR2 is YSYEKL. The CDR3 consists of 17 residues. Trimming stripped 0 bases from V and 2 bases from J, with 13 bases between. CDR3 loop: CASSQDPTGSNTGELFF. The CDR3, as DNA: TGCGCCAGCAGCCAAGATCCAACAGGTTCTAACACCGGGGAGCTGTTTTTT.

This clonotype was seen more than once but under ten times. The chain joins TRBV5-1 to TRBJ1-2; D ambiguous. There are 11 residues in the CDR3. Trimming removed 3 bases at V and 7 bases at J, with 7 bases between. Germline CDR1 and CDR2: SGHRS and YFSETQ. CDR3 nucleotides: TGCGCCAGCAGCTCGGAATTTGGCTACACCTTC. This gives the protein CASSSEFGYTF.

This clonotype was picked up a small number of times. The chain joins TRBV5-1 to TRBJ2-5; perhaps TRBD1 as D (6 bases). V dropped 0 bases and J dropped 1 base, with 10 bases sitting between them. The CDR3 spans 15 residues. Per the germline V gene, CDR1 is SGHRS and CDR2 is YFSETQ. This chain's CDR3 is CASSLVGGFQETQYF. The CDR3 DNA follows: TGCGCCAGCAGCTTGGTTGGGGGCTTCCAAGAGACCCAGTACTTC. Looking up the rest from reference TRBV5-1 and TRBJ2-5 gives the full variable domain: KAGVTQTPRYLIKTRGQQVTLSCSPISGHRSVSWYQQTPGQGLQFLFEYFSETQRNKGNFPGRFSGRQFSNSRSEMNVSTLELGDSALYLCASSLVGGFQETQYFGPGTRLLVL.

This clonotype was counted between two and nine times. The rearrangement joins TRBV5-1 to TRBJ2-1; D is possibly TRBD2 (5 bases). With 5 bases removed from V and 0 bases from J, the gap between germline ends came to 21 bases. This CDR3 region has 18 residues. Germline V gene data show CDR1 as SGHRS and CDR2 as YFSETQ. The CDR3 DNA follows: TGCGCCAGCAGATCTAGCCGGATCAGGACGAGCTCCTACAATGAGCAGTTCTTC. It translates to CASRSSRIRTSSYNEQFF.

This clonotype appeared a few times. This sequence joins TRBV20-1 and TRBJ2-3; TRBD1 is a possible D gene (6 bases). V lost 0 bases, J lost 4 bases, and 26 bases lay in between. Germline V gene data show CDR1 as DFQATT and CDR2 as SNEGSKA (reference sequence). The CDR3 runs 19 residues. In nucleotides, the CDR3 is TGCAGTGCTAGAGATCCCAGGACAGCAACTTTGGCTTTTCCAGATACGCAGTATTTT. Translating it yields CSARDPRTATLAFPDTQYF.

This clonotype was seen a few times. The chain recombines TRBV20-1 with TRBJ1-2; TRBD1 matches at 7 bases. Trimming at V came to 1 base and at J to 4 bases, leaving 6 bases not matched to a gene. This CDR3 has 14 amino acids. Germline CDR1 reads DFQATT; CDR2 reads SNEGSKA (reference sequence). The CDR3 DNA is TGCAGTGCTAGAGCCGGGACAGATCTCTATGGCTACACCTTC. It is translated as CSARAGTDLYGYTF.

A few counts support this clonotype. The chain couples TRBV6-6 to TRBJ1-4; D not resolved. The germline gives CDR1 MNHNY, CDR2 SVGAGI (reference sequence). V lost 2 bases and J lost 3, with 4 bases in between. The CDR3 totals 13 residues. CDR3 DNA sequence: TGTGCCAGCAGTTACAGCTCTAATGAAAAACTGTTTTTT. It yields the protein CASSYSSNEKLFF.

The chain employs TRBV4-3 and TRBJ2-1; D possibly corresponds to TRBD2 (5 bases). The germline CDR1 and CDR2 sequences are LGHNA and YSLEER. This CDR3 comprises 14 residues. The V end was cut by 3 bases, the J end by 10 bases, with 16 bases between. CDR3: CASSQTTGGREQFF. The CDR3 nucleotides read TGCGCCAGCAGCCAGACGACTGGCGGGCGCGAGCAGTTCTTC.

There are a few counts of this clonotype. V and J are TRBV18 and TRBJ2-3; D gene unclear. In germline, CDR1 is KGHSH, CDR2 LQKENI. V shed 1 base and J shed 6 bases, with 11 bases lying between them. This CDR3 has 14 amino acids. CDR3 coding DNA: TGTGCCAGCTCACCACAAACCCAGGCGGATACGCAGTATTTT. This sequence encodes CASSPQTQADTQYF.

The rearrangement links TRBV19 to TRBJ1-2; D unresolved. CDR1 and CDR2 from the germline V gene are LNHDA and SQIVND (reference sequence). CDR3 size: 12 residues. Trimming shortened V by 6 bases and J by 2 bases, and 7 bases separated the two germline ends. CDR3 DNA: TGTGCCAGTAGGCTAGGCAACTATGGCTACACCTTC. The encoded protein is CASRLGNYGYTF.

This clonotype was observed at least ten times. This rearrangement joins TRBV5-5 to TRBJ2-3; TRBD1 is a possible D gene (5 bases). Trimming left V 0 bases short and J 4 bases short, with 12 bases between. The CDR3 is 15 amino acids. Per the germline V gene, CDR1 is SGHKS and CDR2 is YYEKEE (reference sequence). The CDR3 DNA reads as TGTGCCAGCAGCTTGGAAACCCTCAGGGCAGATACGCAGTATTTT. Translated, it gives CASSLETLRADTQYF.

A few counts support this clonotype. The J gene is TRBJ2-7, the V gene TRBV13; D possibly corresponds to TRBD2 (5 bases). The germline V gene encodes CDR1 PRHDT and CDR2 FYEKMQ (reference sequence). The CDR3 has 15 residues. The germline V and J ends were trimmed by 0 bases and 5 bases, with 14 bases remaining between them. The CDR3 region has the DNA TGTGCCAGCAGCTTAGGCCTCGGGGTCCTGAACGAGCAGTACTTC. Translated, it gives CASSLGLGVLNEQYF. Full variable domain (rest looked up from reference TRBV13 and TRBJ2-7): AAGVIQSPRHLIKEKRETATLKCYPIPRHDTVYWYQQGPGQDPQFLISFYEKMQSDKGSIPDRFSAQQFSDYHSELNMSSLELGDSALYFCASSLGLGVLNEQYFGPGTRLTVT.

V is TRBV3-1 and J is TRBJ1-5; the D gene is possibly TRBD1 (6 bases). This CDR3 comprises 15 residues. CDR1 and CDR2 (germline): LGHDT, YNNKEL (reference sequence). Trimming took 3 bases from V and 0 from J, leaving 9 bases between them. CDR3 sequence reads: CASSHGQISNQPQHF. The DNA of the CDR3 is TGTGCCAGCAGCCACGGACAGATTAGCAATCAGCCCCAGCATTTT.

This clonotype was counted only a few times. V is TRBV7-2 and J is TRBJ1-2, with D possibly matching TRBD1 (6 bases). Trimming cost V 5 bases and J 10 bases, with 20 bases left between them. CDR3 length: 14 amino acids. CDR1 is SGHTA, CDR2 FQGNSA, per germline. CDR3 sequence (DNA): TGTGCCAGCAGCCTCTCCCGGAACCCAGGGGTCTACACCTTC. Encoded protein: CASSLSRNPGVYTF. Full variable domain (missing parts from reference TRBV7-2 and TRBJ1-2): GAGVSQSPSNKVTEKGKDVELRCDPISGHTALYWYRQSLGQGLEFLIYFQGNSAPDKSGLPSDRFSAERTGGSVSTLTIQRTQQEDSAVYLCASSLSRNPGVYTFGSGTRLTVV.

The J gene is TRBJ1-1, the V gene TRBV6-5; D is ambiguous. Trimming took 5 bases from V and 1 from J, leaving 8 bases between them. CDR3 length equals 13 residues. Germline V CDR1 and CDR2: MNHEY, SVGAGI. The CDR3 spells CASSDRQNTEAFF. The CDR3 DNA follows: TGTGCCAGCAGTGACCGACAGAACACTGAAGCTTTCTTT.

The CDR3 sequence is CASSSGTTGELFF. The CDR3 DNA reads as TGCGCCAGCAGCTCCGGGACTACCGGGGAGCTGTTTTTT. The chain is built from TRBV5-1 and TRBJ2-2; TRBD2 is a possible D gene (6 bases). Germline lookup yields CDR1 SGHRS and CDR2 YFSETQ. The ends were cut back, 3 bases at V and 5 bases at J, with 8 bases in the middle. The length of the CDR3 is 13 residues. The entire variable domain, with the rest obtained from reference TRBV5-1 and TRBJ2-2, is as follows: KAGVTQTPRYLIKTRGQQVTLSCSPISGHRSVSWYQQTPGQGLQFLFEYFSETQRNKGNFPGRFSGRQFSNSRSEMNVSTLELGDSALYLCASSSGTTGELFFGEGSRLTVL.

CDR3 loop: CAWSVNSGNTIYF. For the CDR3, the DNA is TGTGCCTGGAGTGTAAACTCTGGAAACACCATATATTTT. J is TRBJ1-3 and V is TRBV30; unclear D gene. The CDR3 has 13 amino acids. Looked up from germline, CDR1 is GTSNPN and CDR2 is SVGIG (reference sequence). Trimming removed 0 bases from V and 0 bases from J, with 3 bases in between.

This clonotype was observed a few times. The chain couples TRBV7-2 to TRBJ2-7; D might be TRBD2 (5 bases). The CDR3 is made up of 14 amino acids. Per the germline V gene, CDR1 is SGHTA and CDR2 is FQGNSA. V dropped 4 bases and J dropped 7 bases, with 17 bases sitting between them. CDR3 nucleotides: TGTACCAGCAGCTCCGGTGGAGGACCTCTGGAGCAGTACTTC. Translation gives CTSSSGGGPLEQYF.

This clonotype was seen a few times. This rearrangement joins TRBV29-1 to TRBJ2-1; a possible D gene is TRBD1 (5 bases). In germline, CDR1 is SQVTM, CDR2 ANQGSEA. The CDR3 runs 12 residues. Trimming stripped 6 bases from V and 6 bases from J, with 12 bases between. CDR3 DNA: TGCAGCGTCTACAGGAGAATCAATGAGCAGTTCTTC. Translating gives CSVYRRINEQFF.

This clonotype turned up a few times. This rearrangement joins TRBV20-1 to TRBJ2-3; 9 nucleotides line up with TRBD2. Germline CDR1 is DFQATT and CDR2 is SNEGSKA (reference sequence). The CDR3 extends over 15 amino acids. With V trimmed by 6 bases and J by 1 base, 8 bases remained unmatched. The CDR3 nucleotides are TGCAGTGCCCGCGGGAGGGCCAGGGGCACAGATACGCAGTATTTT. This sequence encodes CSARGRARGTDTQYF.